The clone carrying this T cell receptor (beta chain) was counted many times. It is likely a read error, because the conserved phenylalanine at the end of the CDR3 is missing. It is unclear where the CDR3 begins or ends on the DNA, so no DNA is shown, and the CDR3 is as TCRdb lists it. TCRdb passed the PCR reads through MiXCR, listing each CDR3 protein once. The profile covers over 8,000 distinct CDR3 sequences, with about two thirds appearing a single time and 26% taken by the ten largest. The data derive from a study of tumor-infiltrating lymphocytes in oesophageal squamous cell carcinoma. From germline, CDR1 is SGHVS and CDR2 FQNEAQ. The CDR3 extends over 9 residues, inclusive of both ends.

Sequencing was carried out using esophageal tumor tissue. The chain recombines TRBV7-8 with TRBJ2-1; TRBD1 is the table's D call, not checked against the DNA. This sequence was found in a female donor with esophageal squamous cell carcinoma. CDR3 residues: CASSLGPGA.